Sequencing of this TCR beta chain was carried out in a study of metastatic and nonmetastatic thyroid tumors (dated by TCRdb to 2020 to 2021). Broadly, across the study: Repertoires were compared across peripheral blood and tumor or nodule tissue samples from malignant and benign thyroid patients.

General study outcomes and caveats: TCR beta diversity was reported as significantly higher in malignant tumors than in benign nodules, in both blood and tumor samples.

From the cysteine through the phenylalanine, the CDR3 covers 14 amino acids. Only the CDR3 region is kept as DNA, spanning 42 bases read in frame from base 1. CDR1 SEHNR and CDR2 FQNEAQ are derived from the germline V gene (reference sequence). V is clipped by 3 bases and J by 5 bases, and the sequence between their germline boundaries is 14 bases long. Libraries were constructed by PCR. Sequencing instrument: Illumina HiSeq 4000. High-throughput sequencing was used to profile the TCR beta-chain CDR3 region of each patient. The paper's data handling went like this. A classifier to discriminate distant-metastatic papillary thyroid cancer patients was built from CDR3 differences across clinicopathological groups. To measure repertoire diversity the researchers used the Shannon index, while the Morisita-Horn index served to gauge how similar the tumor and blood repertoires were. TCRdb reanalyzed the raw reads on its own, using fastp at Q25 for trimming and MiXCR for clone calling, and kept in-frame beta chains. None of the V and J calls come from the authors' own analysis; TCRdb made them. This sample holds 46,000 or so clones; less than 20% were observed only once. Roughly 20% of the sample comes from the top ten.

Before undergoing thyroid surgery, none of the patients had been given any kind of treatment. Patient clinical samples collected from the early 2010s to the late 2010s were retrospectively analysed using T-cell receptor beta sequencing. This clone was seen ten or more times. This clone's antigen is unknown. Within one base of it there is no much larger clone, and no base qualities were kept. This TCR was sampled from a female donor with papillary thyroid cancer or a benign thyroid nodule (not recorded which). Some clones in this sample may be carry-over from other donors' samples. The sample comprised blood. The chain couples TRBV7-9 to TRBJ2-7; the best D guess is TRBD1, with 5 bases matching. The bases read TGTGCCAGCAGCTTGGATTCAGGGTTCCACGAGCAGTACTTC. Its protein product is CASSLDSGFHEQYF.